The rows below give T cell receptor beta chains drawn from one sample of a study of stem cell transplantation in POMP-related autoinflammatory disease. The protocol was immunoSEQ multiplex PCR, while the TCRdb copy is restricted to in-frame clones and leaves out a portion. Of tens of thousands of clones in the sample, around 83% were seen once. Sequenced here: CD4+ T cells from PBMCs, sampled before stem cell transplantation. These TCRs come from a human donor with POMP-related autoinflammation and immune dysregulation (PRAID). CDR3s include the opening cysteine and the closing phenylalanine or tryptophan. The D gene is left open where the match is weak. Size is omitted from some rows. Given values are once, few, many or a class for expanded clones.

-,TRBV7-9,TRBJ1-1,-,TGTGCCAGCACCCTCAACACTGAAGCTTTCTTT,CASTLNTEAFF
-,TRBV15,TRBJ2-7,-,TGTGCCACCAGCAGAGATCTAGCGTCCGGCTACGAGCAGTACTTC,CATSRDLASGYEQYF
-,TRBV7-6,TRBJ1-5,-,TGTGCCAGCAGCTTAGGTTCGGCAGGGGATTATAGCAATCAGCCCCAGCATTTT,CASSLGSAGDYSNQPQHF
-,TRBV5-1,TRBJ2-7,-,TGCGCCAGCAGCTTGTTCGGGGGCGTAAAGGGGGAGCAGTACTTC,CASSLFGGVKGEQYF
TRBD2,TRBV19,TRBJ2-5,-,TGTGCCAGTATCCCCTCGACTAGCGGGGGGGCCGTTCCAGAGACCCAGTACTTC,CASIPSTSGGAVPETQYF
-,TRBV27,TRBJ2-2,-,TGTGCCAGCTGGGTGCGGACACAGAACACCGGGGAGCTGTTTTTT,CASWVRTQNTGELFF
-,TRBV11-2,TRBJ2-3,-,TGTGCCAGCAACCCTAGCGCGTCCCCAGATACGCAGTATTTT,CASNPSASPDTQYF
-,TRBV7-9,TRBJ2-5,-,TGTGCCAGCAGCCCCGTAGGGGAGACCCAGTACTTC,CASSPVGETQYF
-,TRBV7-8,TRBJ2-1,-,TGTGCCAGCAGCTTAGGTCCCTCCCTCAATGAGCAGTTCTTC,CASSLGPSLNEQFF
-,TRBV5-6,TRBJ2-7,-,TGTGCCAGCAGCTTGAGGCCGGTATCCTACGAGCAGTACTTC,CASSLRPVSYEQYF
-,TRBV5-4,TRBJ2-3,-,TGTGCCAGCAGCTTGAGGCGGTCCTCCCCAGATACGCAGTATTTT,CASSLRRSSPDTQYF
-,TRBV19,TRBJ2-7,-,TGTGCCACCGGACTACCCGGCGAGCAGTACTTC,CATGLPGEQYF
-,TRBV7-3,TRBJ2-7,few,TGTGCCAGCAGTTGCGAGCAGTACTTC,CASSCEQYF
-,TRBV6-1,TRBJ1-1,-,TGTGCCAGCAGTTTGTCCAGGGCCCGAGGGACTGAAGCTTTCTTT,CASSLSRARGTEAFF
-,TRBV5-4,TRBJ2-1,-,TGTGCCAGCAGCTTAGGAACAACCTACAATGAGCAGTTCTTC,CASSLGTTYNEQFF
-,TRBV29-1,TRBJ1-1,-,TGCAGCGTCGGAAGTGGCCCGGGGACTGAAGCTTTCTTT,CSVGSGPGTEAFF